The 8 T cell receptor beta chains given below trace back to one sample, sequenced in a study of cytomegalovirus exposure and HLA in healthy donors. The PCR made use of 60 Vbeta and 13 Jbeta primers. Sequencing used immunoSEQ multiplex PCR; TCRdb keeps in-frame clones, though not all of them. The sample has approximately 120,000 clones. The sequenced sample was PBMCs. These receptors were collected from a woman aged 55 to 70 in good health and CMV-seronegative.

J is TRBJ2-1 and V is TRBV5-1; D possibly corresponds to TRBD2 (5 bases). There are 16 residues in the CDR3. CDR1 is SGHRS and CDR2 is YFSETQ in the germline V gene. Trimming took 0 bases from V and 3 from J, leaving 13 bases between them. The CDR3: CASSLEIGVLYNEQFF. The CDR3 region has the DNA TGCGCCAGCAGCTTGGAGATCGGGGTGCTCTACAATGAGCAGTTCTTC.

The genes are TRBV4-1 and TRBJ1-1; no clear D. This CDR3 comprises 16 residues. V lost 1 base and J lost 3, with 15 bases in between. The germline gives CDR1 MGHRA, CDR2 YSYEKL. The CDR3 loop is CASSQVHAADYTEAFF. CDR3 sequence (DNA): TGCGCCAGCAGCCAAGTCCACGCGGCGGACTACACTGAAGCTTTCTTT.

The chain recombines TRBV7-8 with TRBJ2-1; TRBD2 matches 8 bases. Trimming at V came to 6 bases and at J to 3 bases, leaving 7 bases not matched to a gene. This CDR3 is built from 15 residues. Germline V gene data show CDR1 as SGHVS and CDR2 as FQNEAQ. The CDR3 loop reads CASSLTSVSYNEQFF. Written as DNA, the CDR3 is TGTGCCAGCAGTCTGACTAGCGTTAGCTACAATGAGCAGTTCTTC.

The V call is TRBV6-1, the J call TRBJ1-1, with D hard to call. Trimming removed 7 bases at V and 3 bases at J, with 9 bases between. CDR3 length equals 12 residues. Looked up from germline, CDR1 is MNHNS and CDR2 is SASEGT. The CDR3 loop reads CASTPTDTEAFF. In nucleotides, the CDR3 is TGTGCCAGCACCCCCACGGACACTGAAGCTTTCTTT.

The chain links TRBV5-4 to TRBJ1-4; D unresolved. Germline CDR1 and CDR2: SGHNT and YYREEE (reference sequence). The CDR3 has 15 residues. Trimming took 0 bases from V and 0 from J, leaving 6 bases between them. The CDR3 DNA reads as TGTGCCAGCAGCTTGGACAGTTCAACTAATGAAAAACTGTTTTTT. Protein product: CASSLDSSTNEKLFF.

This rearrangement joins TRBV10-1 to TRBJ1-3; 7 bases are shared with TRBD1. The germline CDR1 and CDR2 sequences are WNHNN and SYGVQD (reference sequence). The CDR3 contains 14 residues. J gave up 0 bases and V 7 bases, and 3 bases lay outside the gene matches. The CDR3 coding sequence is TGCGCCAGCACGTCAGGGGGCTCTGGAAACACCATATATTTT. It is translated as CASTSGGSGNTIYF.

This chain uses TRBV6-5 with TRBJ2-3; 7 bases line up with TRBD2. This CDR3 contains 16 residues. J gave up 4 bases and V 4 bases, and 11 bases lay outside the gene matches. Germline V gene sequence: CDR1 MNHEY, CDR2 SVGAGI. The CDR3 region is CASSSRGEGLADTQYF. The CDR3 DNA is TGTGCCAGCAGTTCCCGGGGGGAGGGCCTAGCAGATACGCAGTATTTT.

The CDR3 DNA reads as TGTGCCATCAGTGAGTCTAGCGGGGGGGCAGATACGCAGTATTTT. Residues: CAISESSGGADTQYF. V gene TRBV10-3 combines with J gene TRBJ2-3; 11 bases are shared with TRBD2. Germline lookup yields CDR1 ENHRY and CDR2 SYGVKD. V shed 0 bases and J 4 bases; nucleotides not matched to a gene: 0. The CDR3 totals 15 residues.